This T cell receptor (beta chain) originates from a study of Graves' ophthalmopathy and Graves' hyperthyroidism. V was trimmed by 4 bases and J by 2 bases, leaving 12 bases between them. CDR3 size: 14 residues. The V gene's germline CDR1 is SGHVS and CDR2 FQNEAQ. Study-level points and caveats: Blood repertoires reportedly contained most expanded thyroid clonotypes above 0.001 frequency.

The study recruited hyperthyroidism patients aged 18 to 65 who were newly diagnosed, under 2 months' duration. Ineligible for inclusion were patients with other autoimmune diseases, uncontrolled infections, pregnancy or lactation. With respect to this clonotype: Its antigen is not identified.

TCR beta CDR3 amplification used RNA transcripts. A first-round RT-PCR used HTBI primers, followed by a second-round multiplex PCR. TCRdb reprocessed the multiplex PCR reads with MiXCR, giving one entry per CDR3 protein. The sample includes fewer than 650,000 distinct CDR3 sequences, 22% seen only once; the top ten take approximately 7%. The chain joins TRBV7-8 to TRBJ2-7; D is unresolved. This receptor was obtained from a woman aged 18-30 years with stable Graves' hyperthyroidism. Some clones in this sample may be carry-over from other donors' samples. The sample taken for sequencing was peripheral blood. CDR3 coding DNA: TGTGCCAGCAGCTCCAAACGGATTACCTACGAGCAGTACTTC. Its protein product is CASSSKRITYEQYF.